Each of the 8 T cell receptor beta chains below was sequenced from the same sample in a study of T-cell reconstitution after alpha-beta-depleted transplantation in children. The TCRbeta library was prepared with unique molecular identifiers. TCRdb reprocessed the PCR reads via MiXCR and lists one record per CDR3 protein. The sample yields about 510,000 distinct CDR3 sequences, about an eighth seen once. Sequencing used PBMCs, mostly from graft donor cells, obtained 180 days after TCRalphabeta/CD19-depleted stem cell transplant. These receptors were obtained from a female patient younger than 10 who had a stem cell transplant for aplastic anemia, so the T cells may come from the graft donor.

This clonotype was recorded a few times. The chain joins TRBV27 to TRBJ2-5; D uncertain. This CDR3 spans 15 amino acids. V was pared by 3 bases and J by 4 bases, with 15 bases between. Germline V gene lookup returns CDR1 MNHEY and CDR2 SMNVEV (reference sequence). CDR3 coding DNA: TGTGCCAGCAGTTTTCTCGGTGTGGGAACAGAGACCCAGTACTTC. It yields the protein CASSFLGVGTETQYF.

This chain connects TRBV10-3 to TRBJ1-5; TRBD1 is a possible D gene (5 bases). V was pared by 3 bases and J by 0 bases, with 15 bases between. CDR1 is ENHRY, CDR2 SYGVKD, per germline. CDR3 length: 17 residues. In nucleotides, the CDR3 is TGTGCCATCAGTGACAGGGCCCACGCAAATAGCAATCAGCCCCAGCATTTT. Translated: CAISDRAHANSNQPQHF.

The chain joins TRBV11-2 to TRBJ2-7; tentatively, D is TRBD1 or TRBD2 (5 bases each). The ends were cut back, 5 bases at V and 7 bases at J, with 12 bases in the middle. Looked up from germline, CDR1 is SGHAT and CDR2 is FQNNGV. This CDR3 contains 12 residues. Written as DNA, the CDR3 is TGTGCCAGCAGCCGGGACCTCCGGGAGCAGTACGTC. It codes for CASSRDLREQYV.

The chain employs TRBV12-3 or TRBV12-4 and TRBJ1-5, with 12 bases that match TRBD1. The CDR3 loop spans 17 amino acids. V lost 5 bases, J lost 4 bases, and 9 bases stayed unmatched. In DNA form, the CDR3 reads TGTGCCAGCAGTAAATCCGGGACAGGGGGCCAGAATCAGCCCCAGCATTTT. Residues: CASSKSGTGGQNQPQHF.

This clonotype came up many times. The DNA for the CDR3 is TGTGCCAGCAGTTCAGGGAGTTCCTACGAGCAGTACTTC. Translating it yields CASSSGSSYEQYF. The gene calls are TRBV28 and TRBJ2-7; D possibly matches TRBD1 or TRBD2 (5 bases each). The CDR3 is 13 amino acids. V lost 4 bases, J lost 1 base, and 8 bases lay in between. Germline V CDR1 and CDR2: MDHEN, SYDVKM.

This rearrangement joins TRBV11-2 to TRBJ2-1; D unclear. This CDR3 has 15 amino acids. Trimming cost V 5 bases and J 1 base, with 12 bases left between them. Germline CDR1 reads SGHAT; CDR2 reads FQNNGV. CDR3 sequence (DNA): TGTGCCAGCAGCCAAAGGACGGATTCCTACAATGAGCAGTTCTTC. This codes for CASSQRTDSYNEQFF.

This clonotype was counted a few times. This chain links TRBV12-3 or TRBV12-4 with TRBJ1-3, with D possibly being TRBD1 (5 bases). This CDR3 region has 10 residues. V was shortened by 6 bases and J by 10 bases, with 7 bases between the two germline ends. CDR3 coding DNA: TGTGCCAGCAGCAGGGATACCATATATTTT. Protein: CASSRDTIYF.

This clonotype has more than one count but fewer than ten. The chain uses TRBV12-3 or TRBV12-4 and TRBJ1-6; 7 bases line up with TRBD1. V lost 3 bases and J lost 7; bases outside the gene matches: 12. This CDR3 is 17 amino acids long. The CDR3 region is CASSFRLGQARNSPLHF. The CDR3 nucleotides read TGTGCCAGCAGTTTTCGCCTCGGACAGGCCCGAAATTCACCCCTCCACTTT.